A single sample gave rise to the 10 T cell receptor beta chains below, sequenced in a study of breast tumors, draining lymph nodes, adjacent tissues. TCRdb reprocessed the multiplex PCR reads with MiXCR, giving one entry per CDR3 protein. The sample yields 180,000 or so distinct CDR3 sequences, approximately 33% seen once. Axillary draining lymph nodes of breast cancer patients supplied the node samples. Sequenced: axillary lymph node tissue. All receptors derive from a female donor with breast cancer. Some clones in this sample may be carry-over from other donors' samples.

This clonotype was picked up many times. The chain recombines TRBV6-2 or TRBV6-3 with TRBJ1-2; possible D gene TRBD1, 6 bases. V shed 6 bases and J shed 4 bases, with 18 bases lying between them. Germline V CDR1 and CDR2: MNHEY, SVGEGT. The CDR3 has 15 residues. The CDR3, as DNA: TGTGCCAGCAGCCCATTCGGACAGCTAGGCTATGGCTACACCTTC. It encodes CASSPFGQLGYGYTF.

This clonotype was found many times. The rearrangement links TRBV6-1 to TRBJ2-2; 8 bases line up with TRBD2. The CDR3 length is 13 residues. V gave up 6 bases and J gave up 6 bases; unmatched junction bases: 3. Germline CDR1 and CDR2: MNHNS and SASEGT. CDR3 sequence: CASRVGGAGELFF. Here the CDR3 DNA reads TGTGCCAGCAGAGTCGGGGGGGCCGGGGAGCTGTTTTTT.

Many counts were recorded for this clonotype. The chain recombines TRBV9 with TRBJ2-6; D gene ambiguous. V was cut by 0 bases and J by 2 bases, with 6 bases left in between. The CDR3 spans 15 residues. Germline loops: CDR1 SGDLS, CDR2 YYNGEE. CDR3 amino acids: CASSVVTAGANVLTF. DNA of the CDR3: TGTGCCAGCAGCGTAGTAACAGCTGGGGCCAACGTCCTGACTTTC.

This clonotype was seen at least ten times. This chain links TRBV5-6 with TRBJ2-3; D may be TRBD2 (5 bases). V lost 4 bases and J lost 5, with 14 bases in between. This CDR3 is 14 amino acids long. CDR1 is SGHDT and CDR2 is YYEEEE in the germline V gene. The CDR3 DNA reads TGTGCCAGCAGCACCTACGGGGTTGGAGATACGCAGTATTTT. Amino acid sequence: CASSTYGVGDTQYF.

At least ten counts were recorded for this clonotype. A much larger clone is a single base away; this may be a read error. The rearrangement uses TRBV7-3 and TRBJ2-5; D may be TRBD1 or TRBD2 (5 bases each). Germline lookup yields CDR1 SGHTA and CDR2 FQGTGA. This CDR3 has 15 amino acids. CDR3: CATSREGNGPETQHF. CDR3 in DNA: TGTGCCACCTCCCGAGAGGGGAACGGGCCGGAGACCCAGCACTTC.

V and J are TRBV3-1 and TRBJ2-7, with D uncertain. Germline CDR1 and CDR2: LGHDT and YNNKEL (reference sequence). Trimming pared 4 bases from V and 2 bases from J, leaving 12 bases between. CDR3 size: 14 residues. The CDR3 DNA is TGTGCCAGCAGCCCTAGAGCCGCCCCCTACGAGCAGTACTTC. Translated: CASSPRAAPYEQYF.

On this clonotype itself: Possible read error: a much larger clone is one base away. This chain connects TRBV13 to TRBJ2-7; 8 bases are shared with TRBD2. CDR3 size: 15 residues. CDR1 PRHDT and CDR2 FYEKMQ come from the germline V gene (reference sequence). V trimming: 2 bases; J trimming: 0 bases; junction bases outside the gene matches: 3. CDR3 amino acids: CASSLRRGDSYEQYF. DNA for the CDR3: TGTGCCAGCAGCTTACGGCGGGGGGACTCCTACGAGCAGTACTTC.

Comment on this clonotype: This could be a read error, since a much larger clone is one nucleotide away. The chain combines TRBV6-6 with TRBJ2-7, with a weak D call TRBD2 (5 bases). This CDR3 comprises 15 residues. The V end was cut by 5 bases, the J end by 5 bases, with 19 bases between. The germline CDR1 and CDR2 sequences are MNHNY and SVGAGI (reference sequence). Here the CDR3 DNA reads TGTGCCAGCAGTCACCCCCGGAGGTCGACTGACGAGCAGTACTTC. This codes for CASSHPRRSTDEQYF.

In its sample, this clonotype was seen many times. This chain uses TRBV4-3 with TRBJ2-2; D is unclear. CDR1 and CDR2 (germline): LGHNA, YSLEER. The CDR3 has 18 amino acids. Deletions cut 0 bases from V and 0 bases from J, with 14 bases between. The CDR3 DNA follows: TGCGCCAGCAGCCAAGAGCCCGTAGCCGCCCCGAACACCGGGGAGCTGTTTTTT. Protein sequence: CASSQEPVAAPNTGELFF.

CDR3: CASSLWSDRGLREQYF. CDR3 coding DNA: TGCGCCAGCAGCTTGTGGTCGGACAGGGGCCTGCGGGAGCAGTACTTC. V gene TRBV5-1 combines with J gene TRBJ2-7; 9 bases line up with TRBD1. Germline V CDR1 and CDR2: SGHRS, YFSETQ. This CDR3 comprises 16 residues. After removal of 1 base from V and 7 bases from J, the junction contained 12 bases not matched to a gene.